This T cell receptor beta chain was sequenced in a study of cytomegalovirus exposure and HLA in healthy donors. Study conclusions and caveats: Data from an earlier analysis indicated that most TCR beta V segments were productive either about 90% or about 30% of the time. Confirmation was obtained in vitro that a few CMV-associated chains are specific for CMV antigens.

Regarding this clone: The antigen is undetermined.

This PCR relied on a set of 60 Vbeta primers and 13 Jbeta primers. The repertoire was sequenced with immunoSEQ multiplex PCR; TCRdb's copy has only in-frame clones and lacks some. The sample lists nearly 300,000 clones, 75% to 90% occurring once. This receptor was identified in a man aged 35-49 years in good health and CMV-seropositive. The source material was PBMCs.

The CDR3 loop is CASSRPPGLSSYNEQFF. The CDR3 DNA reads as TGTGCCAGCAGTCGACCTCCGGGACTGAGCTCCTACAATGAGCAGTTCTTC. This chain uses TRBV5-6 with TRBJ2-1; the D gene is possibly TRBD2 (6 bases). V was trimmed by 5 bases and J by 0 bases, leaving 18 bases between them. The CDR3 has 17 amino acids. Germline CDR1 SGHDT, CDR2 YYEEEE.